This T cell receptor (beta chain) stems from a study of T-cell reconstitution after alpha-beta-depleted transplantation in children. Germline CDR1 is SGHNT and CDR2 is YENEEA. The CDR3 consists of 15 residues. Unique molecular identifiers featured in how the TCRbeta library was prepared. TCRdb reprocessed the PCR reads via MiXCR and lists one record per CDR3 protein. The table lists 250,000 to 300,000 distinct CDR3 sequences, more than 9% of them singletons. Study-level results: Surviving recipient T cells and thymic progenitors underlay high day-60 TCRbeta diversity in some patients. Expanded graft clones numbering several hundred reportedly gave rise to alpha-beta T cells about two months after transplant. By one year post-transplant, T-cell counts and diversity largely arose from T cells that were newly produced.

Remarks on this clonotype: Its antigen remains unknown. An end of the junction differs from the germline gene, which may be a read error.

V is TRBV11-3 and J is TRBJ2-1, with 7 bases aligning to TRBD2. The TCR comes from a male patient aged 2 to 9 who had a stem cell transplant for chronic granulomatous disease, so the T cells may come from the graft donor. This specimen consisted of peripheral blood, obtained 180 days after TCRalphabeta/CD19-depleted stem cell transplant. CDR3 nucleotides: TGTGCCAGCAGCTTAGCGGGAGGCGGCCTAAATGAGCATTTCTTC. This encodes CASSLAGGGLNEHFF.